This T cell receptor beta chain was obtained from a study of cytomegalovirus exposure and HLA in healthy donors (dated by TCRdb to 2015 to 2018). Background on the whole study: An earlier analysis of approximately 550 of the donors reported 250 to 300 Gb of sequence data and around 110 million unique TCR beta sequences from roughly 200 million T cells. Donor age, sex, ethnicity and CMV serostatus were collected together with the repertoire data. Rather than using new phenotypic data, the later analysis identified candidate immune exposures from TCR beta sequences and from how often those sequences occurred across donors. Across about 370 genotyped donors of the cohort, an average of approximately 200,000 unique TCR beta nucleotide sequences per donor were sequenced, and 15% to 20% of those sequences were non-productive. Of the approximately 400 genotyped donors, approximately 80% fell in the genetic ancestry cluster associated with self-reported Caucasian donors. Every repertoire in the discovery cohort had been generated on one and the same sequencing platform. The aim of the study was to test whether cataloging public T cell receptors could identify signatures of past pathogen exposure. A separate validation cohort of 90 to 150 different subjects was used in addition to the roughly 670-subject first cohort. A later genetic analysis used genome-wide SNP genotypes for about 65% of the roughly 670 donors, treating that subset as a discovery cohort. To predict cytomegalovirus infection status, the study brought together high-throughput TCR immunosequencing, statistical association of individual TCRs with disease status, and machine learning. The T cell repertoires of around 730 subjects were profiled by immunosequencing and related to cytomegalovirus serostatus. In an earlier analysis of over 550 of the donors, high-throughput TCR beta sequencing was used to judge whether each TCR beta V gene segment behaved as functional or pseudogenic. In a later analysis, previously published TCR beta repertoires from some 640 donors were re-analyzed and high-resolution HLA genotyping was added so that TCR occurrence patterns could be studied. About 300 gigabases of sequencing data and 70 million to 95 million unique TCR sequences made up an early release that covered 640 HLA-typed donors. The number of donors typed differed by locus, with about 629-630 for A, B, C, DRB1 and DQB1, over 500 for DQA1, approximately 570 for DPA1, and over 400 for DPB1. About 5 DR-DQ haplotypes were handled as single units for association and clustering, since linkage in the cohort was strong. Class I and class II HLA loci were covered by the typing at four-digit resolution.

The library was made by the immunoSEQ multiplex PCR assay. A mixture of 60 forward primers for TCR Vbeta segments and 13 reverse primers for TCR Jbeta segments was used in the multiplex PCR. The CDR3 region of rearranged TCR beta genes was amplified from genomic DNA with a multiplex PCR assay. The Illumina HiSeq System was used to sequence the amplified TCR beta libraries as 87-base-pair reads. The study's processing was this. A later analysis counted some 74 million unique TCR beta chains across the approximately 700 repertoires, and around 9.9 million of these chains were shared by at least two donors. Raw reads were error-corrected and collapsed into unique sequences with a nearest-neighbor algorithm that merged closely related sequences to remove PCR and sequencing errors. V, D and J gene segments were assigned by aligning CDR3 sequences to IMGT reference sequences. For a sequence to be retained, a match of at least six nucleotides to both a V gene segment and a J gene segment was required. A rearrangement counted as productive if the CDR3 had no stop codons and remained in frame with V and J, and every other rearrangement counted as non-productive. CDR3 was defined by IMGT convention, running from the second conserved V-encoded cysteine to the conserved J-encoded phenylalanine. The earlier analysis of around 640 of the donors excluded sequences that lacked an unambiguous match to a single V gene segment. An earlier analysis of 450 to 650 of the donors called V segments functional above 56.7% productive rearrangements and segregating when the between-donor standard deviation exceeded 5%. A statistical classification framework was built to diagnose cytomegalovirus status from the catalog of TCR beta chain sequences. In a later analysis, V and J genes were assigned by comparing TCR nucleotide sequences against IMGT/GENE-DB human TR gene sequences. Using the TCRdist pipeline, a later analysis assigned CDR3 sequences along with most-parsimonious VDJ recombination scenarios. In a later analysis, every TCR beta chain was defined by the combination of its CDR3 amino acid sequence and its V-gene family, and reads without a unique V-gene family were dropped. A later analysis removed several hundred highly shared, low-generation-probability nucleotide sequences to deal with suspected cross-contamination and a sequencing artifact. A later analysis calculated a clonal expansion index for each public chain from normalized within-repertoire ranks of inferred template counts. A later analysis computed generation probabilities with a VDJ recombination model fitted to out-of-frame rearrangements, and checked the results against IGoR. A later analysis scored TCR-TCR, TCR-HLA and TCR-CMV co-occurrence with hypergeometric tests, applying a repertoire-size bias correction to TCR pairs. A later analysis estimated false discovery rates by permuting HLA or CMV assignments 20 times. In a later analysis, co-occurring TCRs were grouped with DBSCAN, and TCRdist sequence similarity was added when clustering was performed within HLA-allele-positive subsets. Co-occurrence clustering excluded repertoires with fewer than 30,000 or more than 120,000 public chains, plus five with anomalous nucleotide sharing. TCRdb limited this immuneACCESS table to in-frame rearrangements with V and J called. A share of clones is missing; checked studies link under half to unresolved V genes, and the rest is unexplained. Clonal size and the V and J genes are those of that table, whereas D and trimming came from the DNA. The sample includes around 200,000 clones, with approximately 79% observed a single time. The biggest ten clones account for over 1.5% of the sample.

Counted from cysteine to phenylalanine, this CDR3 has 14 amino acids. CDR3 DNA is the only sequence kept; it has 42 bases, read in frame from the first base. V is reduced by 3 bases and J by 5 bases, leaving a spacing of 13 bases between them. CDR1 and CDR2 are read off the germline V gene (reference sequence) as MNHEY and SMNVEV. Results the study describes overall, beyond this receptor: A later analysis found that HLA-associated TCR beta chains were more clonally expanded and had lower generation probabilities than equally common non-associated chains. Presence/absence analyses assumed roughly uniform sequencing depth across donors, an assumption that may not hold. According to a later analysis, most CMV-associated TCR beta chains appeared to be HLA-restricted, and the HLA associations seemed to be driven largely by CMV exposure. In vitro tests confirmed that three of the cytomegalovirus-associated TCR beta chains recognize cytomegalovirus antigens. Across donors, most TCR sequences were observed very rarely, whereas some public TCRs were present in many individuals. Specific HLA alleles were associated with 16,951 TCR beta sequences at a false discovery rate of 0.05 in a later analysis. Because HLA typing was missing for some donors at each locus, association tests included only the typed subset. A group of highly shared sequence variants was considered likely to be a technical artifact of the sequencing pipeline. According to a later analysis, TCR association rates differed among HLA loci, with DRB1 alleles showing the most associated TCRs and HLA-C alleles showing the fewest. A later analysis reported that several top co-occurrence clusters appeared linked to parvovirus B19, influenza, CMV and Epstein-Barr virus. Cytomegalovirus status was reported to be diagnosed by the classifier with high specificity and sensitivity in both the original and validation cohorts. Correlated functional status among segregating V segments might be attributable to linkage disequilibrium, but an unknown experimental factor could not be ruled out. According to the authors, the approach could potentially be generalized to other disease states and immunological phenotypes. A further reported finding was that TCR beta sequences accurately predicted the HLA-A and HLA-B alleles for most subjects in the first cohort. In an earlier analysis of 587 of the donors, most TCR beta V segments appeared in productive rearrangements about 87% or about 30% of the time, broadly matching IMGT annotations. The study gave a list of more than 150 TCR beta chains associated with cytomegalovirus. When HLA alleles, especially DR and DQ, strongly co-occurred, TCR associations were difficult to assign to individual alleles. Some IMGT-functional V segments, including TRBV6-2 and TRBV6-3, could not be told apart with the 87-base-pair reads, so those segments were excluded. V-gene and J-gene trimming of TCR beta chains was associated with a missense DCLRE1C variant in a later genetic analysis, and the association was replicated in an independent cohort. According to a later genetic analysis, donors in an Asian-associated ancestry cluster had fewer N-insertions in productive TCRs than the approximately 650-donor mean. This cohort had only TCR beta chains sequenced, and the lack of alpha or paired-chain data limited which features could be detected. CMV serostatus was the only immune exposure information available for the cohort. Because counts were too low, about 17 rarely observed V segments, including chromosome 9 orphons, were excluded from the earlier analysis of 587 of the donors.

Details on this clone: Its antigen has not been determined. Base qualities are missing; no much larger clone stands one base away.

The cohort consisted of 650 to 850 healthy bone marrow donors. All cohort members were sampled while nominally healthy, although unrecorded immune exposures were likely present. The donor was CMV seronegative and belonged to the group of 352 seronegative cohort members. A peripheral blood sample was provided by each donor, and peripheral blood mononuclear cells were used for TCR beta sequencing. The Qiagen DNeasy Blood Extraction Kit was used to extract genomic DNA from the blood cell samples. Sequences were obtained from PBMCs. In this chain, TRBV27 is recombined with TRBJ2-5, with a weak D call of TRBD2 (6 bases match). This TCR derives from a male donor in good health and CMV-seronegative. CDR3 protein: CASSLWGVSETQYF. The DNA reads as follows: TGTGCCAGCAGTTTGTGGGGGGTGAGTGAGACCCAGTACTTC.